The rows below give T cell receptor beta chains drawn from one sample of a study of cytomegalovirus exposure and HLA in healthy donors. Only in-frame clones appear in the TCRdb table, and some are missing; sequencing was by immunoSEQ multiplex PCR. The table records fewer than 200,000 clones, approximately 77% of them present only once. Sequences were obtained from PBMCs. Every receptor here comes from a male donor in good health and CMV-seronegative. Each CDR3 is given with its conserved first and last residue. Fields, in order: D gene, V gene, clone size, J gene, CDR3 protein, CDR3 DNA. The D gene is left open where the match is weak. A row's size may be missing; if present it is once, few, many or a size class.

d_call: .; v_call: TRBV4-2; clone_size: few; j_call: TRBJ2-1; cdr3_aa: CASSLKWGDSGDEQFF; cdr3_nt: TGTGCCAGCAGCCTCAAATGGGGGGACAGCGGCGATGAGCAGTTCTTC
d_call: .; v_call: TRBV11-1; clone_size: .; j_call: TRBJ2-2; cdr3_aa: CASSPDSLRGELFF; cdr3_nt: TGTGCCAGCAGCCCGGACTCACTCAGGGGGGAGCTGTTTTTT
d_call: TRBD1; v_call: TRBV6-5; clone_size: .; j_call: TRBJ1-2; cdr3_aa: CASRLGQGANYGYTF; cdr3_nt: TGTGCCAGCAGATTGGGACAGGGGGCTAACTATGGCTACACCTTC
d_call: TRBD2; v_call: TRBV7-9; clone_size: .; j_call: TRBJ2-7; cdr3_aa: CASSPRTSGGETSYEQYF; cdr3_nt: TGTGCCAGCAGCCCCAGGACTAGCGGGGGGGAGACCTCCTACGAGCAGTACTTC
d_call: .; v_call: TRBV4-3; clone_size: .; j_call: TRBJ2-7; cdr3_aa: CASSQFPRTYEQYF; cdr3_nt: TGCGCCAGCAGCCAATTTCCGAGAACCTACGAGCAGTACTTC
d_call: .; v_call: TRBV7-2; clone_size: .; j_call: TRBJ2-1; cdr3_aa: CASSPPYNGLNQQFF; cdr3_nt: TGTGCCAGCAGCCCCCCGTATAACGGTCTCAATCAGCAGTTCTTC
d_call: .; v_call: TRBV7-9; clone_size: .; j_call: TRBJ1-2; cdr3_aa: CASSAPGSSVYTF; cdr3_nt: TGTGCCAGCAGCGCCCCAGGGTCTTCGGTTTACACCTTC
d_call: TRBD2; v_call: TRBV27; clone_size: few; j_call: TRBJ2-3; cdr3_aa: CASSLYRTSGGAGSDTQYF; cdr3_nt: TGTGCCAGCAGTTTATATAGGACTAGCGGGGGGGCCGGGTCAGATACGCAGTATTTT
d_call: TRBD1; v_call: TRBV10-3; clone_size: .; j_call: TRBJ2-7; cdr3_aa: CASISGTGDTEQYF; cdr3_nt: TGTGCCAGTATCTCCGGGACAGGGGACACCGAGCAGTACTTC
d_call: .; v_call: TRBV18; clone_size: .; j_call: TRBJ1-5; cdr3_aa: CASSPPSGGNQPQHF; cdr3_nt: TGTGCCAGCTCACCACCGTCCGGGGGCAATCAGCCCCAGCATTTT
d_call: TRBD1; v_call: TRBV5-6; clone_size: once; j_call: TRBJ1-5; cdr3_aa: CASSGTGPNQPQHF; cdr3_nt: TGTGCCAGCAGCGGGACAGGGCCTAATCAGCCCCAGCATTTT
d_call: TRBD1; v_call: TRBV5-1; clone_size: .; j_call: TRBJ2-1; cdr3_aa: CASSSRGDRENEQFF; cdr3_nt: TGCGCCAGCAGCTCACGGGGGGACAGGGAGAATGAGCAGTTCTTC
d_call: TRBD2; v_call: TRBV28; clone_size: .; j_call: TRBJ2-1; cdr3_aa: CASSLSGRVSYNEQFF; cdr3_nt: TGTGCCAGCAGTTTAAGCGGGAGAGTCTCCTACAATGAGCAGTTCTTC
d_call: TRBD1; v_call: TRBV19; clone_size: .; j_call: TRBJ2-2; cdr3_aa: CASSDRGGPGELFF; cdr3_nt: TGTGCCAGTAGCGACAGGGGGGGTCCCGGGGAGCTGTTTTTT
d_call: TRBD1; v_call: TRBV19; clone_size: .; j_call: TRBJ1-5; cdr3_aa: CASRGLDRGYQPQHF; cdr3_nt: TGTGCCAGTAGGGGATTGGACAGGGGGTATCAGCCCCAGCATTTT
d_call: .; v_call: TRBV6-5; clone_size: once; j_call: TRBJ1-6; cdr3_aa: CASRRQASNSPLHF; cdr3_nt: TGTGCCAGCCGACGACAGGCTAGTAATTCACCCCTCCACTTT
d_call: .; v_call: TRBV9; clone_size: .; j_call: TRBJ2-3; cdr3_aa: CASSVAGTPWGSDTQYF; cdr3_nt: TGTGCCAGCAGCGTAGCAGGGACTCCCTGGGGTTCAGATACGCAGTATTTT
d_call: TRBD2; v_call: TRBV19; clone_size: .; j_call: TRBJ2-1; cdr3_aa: CASSPQLAGGPEFF; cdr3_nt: TGTGCCAGTAGTCCTCAACTAGCGGGGGGGCCAGAGTTCTTC
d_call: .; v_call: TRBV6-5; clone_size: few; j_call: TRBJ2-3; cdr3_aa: CASSYRETDTQYF; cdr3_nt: TGTGCCAGCAGTTACAGGGAGACAGATACGCAGTATTTT
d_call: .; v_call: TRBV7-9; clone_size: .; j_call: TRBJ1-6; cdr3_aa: CASSLALGQRRSPLHF; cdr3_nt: TGTGCCAGCAGCTTAGCTTTGGGGCAAAGACGGTCACCCCTCCACTTT
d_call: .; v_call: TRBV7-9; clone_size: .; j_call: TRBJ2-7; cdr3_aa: CASSFRTGGHEQYF; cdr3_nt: TGTGCCAGCAGCTTTCGGACGGGGGGCCACGAGCAGTACTTC
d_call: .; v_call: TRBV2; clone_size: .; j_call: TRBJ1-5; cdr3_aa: CASSERGNQPQHF; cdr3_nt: TGTGCCAGCAGTGAACGAGGGAATCAGCCCCAGCATTTT
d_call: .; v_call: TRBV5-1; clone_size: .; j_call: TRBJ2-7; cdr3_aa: CASSPGTNSYEQYF; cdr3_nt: TGCGCCAGCAGTCCCGGGACAAACTCCTACGAGCAGTACTTC
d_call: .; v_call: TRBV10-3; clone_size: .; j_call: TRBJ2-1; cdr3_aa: CAISESVLGGTSYNEQFF; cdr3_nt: TGTGCCATCAGTGAGTCGGTATTAGGCGGAACCTCCTACAATGAGCAGTTCTTC
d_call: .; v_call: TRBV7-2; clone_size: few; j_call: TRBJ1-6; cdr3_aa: CASSLVRENNSPLHF; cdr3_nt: TGTGCCAGCAGCTTAGTTAGGGAGAATAATTCACCCCTCCACTTT
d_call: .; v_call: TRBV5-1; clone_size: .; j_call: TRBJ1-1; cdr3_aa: CASILGQGNTEAFF; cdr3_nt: TGCGCCAGCATCCTGGGTCAGGGGAACACTGAAGCTTTCTTT
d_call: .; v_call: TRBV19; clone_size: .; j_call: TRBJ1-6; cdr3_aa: CASSKFRGLNSPLHF; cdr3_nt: TGTGCCAGTAGTAAATTCAGGGGTCTAAATTCACCCCTCCACTTT
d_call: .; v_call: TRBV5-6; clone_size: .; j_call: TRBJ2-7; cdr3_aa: CASSLSARDGAEQYF; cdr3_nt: TGTGCCAGCAGCTTATCCGCCAGGGATGGGGCCGAGCAGTACTTC
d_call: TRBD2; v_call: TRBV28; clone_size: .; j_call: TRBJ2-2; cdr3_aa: CASSLWSRTSGNTGELFF; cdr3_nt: TGTGCCAGCAGTTTGTGGTCTCGGACTAGCGGGAACACCGGGGAGCTGTTTTTT
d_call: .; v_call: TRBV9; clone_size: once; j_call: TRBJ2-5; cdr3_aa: CASSVDPGKTLVHETQYF; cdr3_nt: TGTGCCAGCAGCGTAGATCCAGGGAAGACGTTGGTGCACGAGACCCAGTACTTC
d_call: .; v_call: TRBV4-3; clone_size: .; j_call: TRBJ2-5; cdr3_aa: CASSQAGNTPETQYF; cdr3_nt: TGCGCCAGCAGCCAAGCGGGTAATACCCCAGAGACCCAGTACTTC